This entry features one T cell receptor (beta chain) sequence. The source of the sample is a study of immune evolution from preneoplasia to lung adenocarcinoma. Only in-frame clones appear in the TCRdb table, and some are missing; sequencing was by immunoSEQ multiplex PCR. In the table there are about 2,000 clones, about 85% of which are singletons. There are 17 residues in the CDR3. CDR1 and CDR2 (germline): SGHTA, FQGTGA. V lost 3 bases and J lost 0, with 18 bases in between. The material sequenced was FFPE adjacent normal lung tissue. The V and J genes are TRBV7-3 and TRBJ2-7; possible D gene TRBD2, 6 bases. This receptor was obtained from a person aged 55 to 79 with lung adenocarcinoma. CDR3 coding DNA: TGTGCCAGCAGCTTCGTCCGGGACTCCCTTTTCTCCTACGAGCAGTACTTC. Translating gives CASSFVRDSLFSYEQYF.